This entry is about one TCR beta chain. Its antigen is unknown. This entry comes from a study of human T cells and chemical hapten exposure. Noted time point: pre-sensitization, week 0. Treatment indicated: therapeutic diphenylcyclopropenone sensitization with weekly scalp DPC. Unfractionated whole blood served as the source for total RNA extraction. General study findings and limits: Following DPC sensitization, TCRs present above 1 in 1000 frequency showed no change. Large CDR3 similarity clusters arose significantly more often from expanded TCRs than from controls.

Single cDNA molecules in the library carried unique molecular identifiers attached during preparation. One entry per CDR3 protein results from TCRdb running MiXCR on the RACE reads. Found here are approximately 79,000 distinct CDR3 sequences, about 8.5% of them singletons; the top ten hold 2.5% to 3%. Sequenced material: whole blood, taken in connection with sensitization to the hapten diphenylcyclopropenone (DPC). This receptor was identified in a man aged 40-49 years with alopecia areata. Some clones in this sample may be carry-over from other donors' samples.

Written as DNA, the CDR3 is TGTGCCAGCAGTAGGACCCTATACGAGCAGTACTTC. Its protein is CASSRTLYEQYF. The chain employs TRBV28 and TRBJ2-7; no reliable D call. Germline CDR1 and CDR2: MDHEN and SYDVKM. This CDR3 is built from 12 residues. V was clipped by 5 bases and J by 4 bases, with 9 bases between them.